Each of the 24 T cell receptor beta chains below was sequenced from the same sample in a study of T cell responses to AZD1222 COVID-19 vaccine (dated by TCRdb to the early 2020s). The library relied on the immunoSEQ multiplex PCR assay. The immuneACCESS repertoire file appears here via TCRdb, limited to in-frame rearrangements. These files lack a portion of the clones; in checked studies, under half of the deficit traces to unresolved V genes, and the cause of the others is not known. Across this sample there are around 130,000 clones, with 85% to 95% seen only once. The top ten hold approximately 6.3% of the sample. The time point label on this specimen signifies: baseline before first vaccination. The source was peripheral blood, collected on day 0 of AZD1222 vaccination. The receptor set was obtained from an adult in good health.

This chain connects TRBV20-1 to TRBJ2-5, with TRBD2 matching 14 bases. From germline, CDR1 is DFQATT and CDR2 SNEGSKA (reference sequence). The CDR3 has 15 residues. The V and J ends lost 3 bases and 5 bases, in that order; junction bases with no gene match: 5. The CDR3 DNA reads as TGCAGTGCTAGTTACCGGACTAGCGGGAGGGAGACCCAGTACTTC. This encodes CSASYRTSGRETQYF.

The V gene is TRBV20-1, the J gene TRBJ1-1; 8 nucleotides agree with TRBD1. The CDR3 totals 10 residues. In germline, CDR1 is DFQATT, CDR2 SNEGSKA (reference sequence). The V and J ends lost 6 bases and 11 bases, in that order; junction bases with no gene match: 5. Here the CDR3 reads CSAQTGGAFF. CDR3 sequence (DNA): TGCAGTGCCCAAACAGGGGGTGCTTTCTTT.

The rearrangement uses TRBV6-1 and TRBJ2-5; 9 nucleotides line up with TRBD1. The germline V gene has CDR1 MNHNS and CDR2 SASEGT. The junction had 5 bases not matched to a gene; V was cut back by 4 bases and J by 5 bases. This CDR3 spans 14 amino acids. In DNA form, the CDR3 reads TGTGCCAGCAGTGGGGACAGGGCAAGTGAGACCCAGTACTTC. This codes for CASSGDRASETQYF.

This clone was observed a handful of times. The chain is built from TRBV27 and TRBJ1-2; TRBD1 agrees at 7 bases. The CDR3 is 15 amino acids. Germline-derived CDR1 and CDR2 are MNHEY and SMNVEV (reference sequence). The ends lost 5 bases at V and 7 bases at J; junction bases unmatched: 13. The CDR3 nucleotides are TGTGCCAGCAGTCTAAGAAACGACAGGGCCAGTGGCTACACCTTC. It is translated as CASSLRNDRASGYTF.

The chain uses TRBV28 and TRBJ1-2; D ambiguous. Germline CDR1 MDHEN, CDR2 SYDVKM. Deletions cut 7 bases from V and 4 bases from J, with 16 bases between. The length of the CDR3 is 14 residues. In DNA, the CDR3 is TGTGCCAGCACCCCACCCTACGGAGGCTATGGCTACACCTTC. As protein: CASTPPYGGYGYTF.

V and J are TRBV27 and TRBJ2-2; D is uncertain. The V gene lost 3 bases and the J gene lost 7 bases, with 12 bases spanning the gap. Germline V CDR1 and CDR2: MNHEY, SMNVEV (reference sequence). There are 14 residues in the CDR3. The CDR3 DNA reads as TGTGCCAGCAGTTTGGCCTTAGTGAGCGGGGAGCTGTTTTTT. It codes for CASSLALVSGELFF.

The gene calls are TRBV5-4 and TRBJ2-2; D possibly corresponds to TRBD1 (5 bases). Germline CDR1 SGHNT, CDR2 YYREEE (reference sequence). The CDR3 is 15 amino acids. V lost 1 base and J 1 base, leaving 8 bases between the germline ends. CDR3 sequence: CASSLTTGNTGELFF. The CDR3 DNA reads as TGTGCCAGCAGCTTGACTACAGGGAACACCGGGGAGCTGTTTTTT.

The chain couples TRBV28 to TRBJ2-7; tentatively, D is TRBD2 (5 bases). The length of the CDR3 is 14 residues. V was pared by 3 bases and J by 1 base, with 10 bases between. The germline V gene encodes CDR1 MDHEN and CDR2 SYDVKM. For the CDR3, the DNA is TGTGCCAGCAGTTTGGTAGCGCCTTCCTACGAGCAGTACTTC. Protein: CASSLVAPSYEQYF. Variable domain in full (rest from reference TRBV28 and TRBJ2-7): DVKVTQSSRYLVKRTGEKVFLECVQDMDHENMFWYRQDPGLGLRLIYFSYDVKMKEKGDIPEGYSVSREKKERFSLILESASTNQTSMYLCASSLVAPSYEQYFGPGTRLTVT.

The chain has TRBV6-1 and TRBJ2-3, with 8 nucleotides matching TRBD2. CDR1 is MNHNS, CDR2 SASEGT, per germline. This CDR3 is built from 16 residues. V lost 1 base to trimming and J lost 2 bases; unmatched junction nucleotides: 5. CDR3 in amino acids: CASSEVTGGSTDTQYF. The CDR3 DNA follows: TGTGCCAGCAGTGAAGTGACGGGAGGGTCCACAGATACGCAGTATTTT.

The rearrangement links TRBV7-2 to TRBJ2-5; 14 bases align to TRBD2. The CDR3 runs to 16 residues. Losses at the gene ends were 6 bases for V and 5 bases for J; bases not matched to a gene: 8. Germline-derived CDR1 and CDR2 are SGHTA and FQGNSA. CDR3: CASRPGTSGSLETQYF. In DNA form, the CDR3 reads TGTGCCAGCAGGCCCGGGACTAGCGGGAGCTTGGAGACCCAGTACTTC. Filled out from reference TRBV7-2 and TRBJ2-5, the complete variable domain reads GAGVSQSPSNKVTEKGKDVELRCDPISGHTALYWYRQSLGQGLEFLIYFQGNSAPDKSGLPSDRFSAERTGGSVSTLTIQRTQQEDSAVYLCASRPGTSGSLETQYFGPGTRLLVL.

The V and J genes are TRBV6-5 and TRBJ1-2, with D possibly being TRBD1 (5 bases). V gave up 3 bases and J gave up 3 bases, with 8 bases separating them. Germline values: CDR1 MNHEY, CDR2 SVGAGI. This CDR3 has 13 amino acids. Here the CDR3 DNA reads TGTGCCAGCAGTTATGGGGGATACTATGGCTACACCTTC. This translates into CASSYGGYYGYTF.

The V and J genes are TRBV6-2 or TRBV6-3 and TRBJ1-5; tentatively, D is TRBD1 (6 bases). Trimming cost V 0 bases and J 2 bases, with 11 bases left between them. Looked up from germline, CDR1 is MNHEY and CDR2 is SVGEGT. CDR3 length: 16 amino acids. For the CDR3, the DNA is TGTGCCAGCAGTTACTCGAAACAGGGAGGCAATCAGCCCCAGCATTTT. Its protein product is CASSYSKQGGNQPQHF.

The genes are TRBV10-3 and TRBJ1-2; D unresolved. Germline CDR1 and CDR2: ENHRY and SYGVKD. The CDR3 sequence is 12 residues long. V was pared by 2 bases and J by 5 bases, with 6 bases between. DNA for the CDR3: TGTGCCATCAGTGAGGGCAGGTATGGCTACACCTTC. The encoded protein is CAISEGRYGYTF.

The gene calls are TRBV28 and TRBJ1-5; weak D call: TRBD1 (5 bases). Germline CDR1 and CDR2: MDHEN and SYDVKM. This CDR3 has 13 amino acids. The V end lost 6 bases, the J end lost 2 bases, and 8 bases lay between the germline ends. This CDR3 is CASRGPGNQPQHF. The CDR3 DNA is TGTGCCAGCAGGGGGCCTGGCAATCAGCCCCAGCATTTT.

V usage is TRBV6-7 and J usage is TRBJ2-7, with D perhaps TRBD1 (7 bases). TRBV6-7 is an ORF; its function is uncertain. The CDR3 is 16 amino acids. The V end was cut by 6 bases, the J end by 2 bases, with 20 bases between. The CDR3 loop reads CASSTPGAGGTYEQYF. The CDR3 bases are TGTGCCAGCAGCACACCGGGGGCAGGGGGTACCTACGAGCAGTACTTC.

The V call is TRBV7-9, the J call TRBJ2-4; 7 positions agree with TRBD2. Trimming at V came to 6 bases and at J to 3 bases, leaving 17 bases not matched to a gene. CDR3 length: 18 amino acids. Germline V gives CDR1 SEHNR, CDR2 FQNEAQ (reference sequence). DNA of the CDR3: TGTGCCAGCAGTCCTAGCGGCCAGGAGCAGTTGGGCAAAAACATTCAGTACTTC. Translated: CASSPSGQEQLGKNIQYF. Looking up the rest from reference TRBV7-9 and TRBJ2-4 gives the full variable domain: DTGVSQNPRHKITKRGQNVTFRCDPISEHNRLYWYRQTLGQGPEFLTYFQNEAQLEKSRLLSDRFSAERPKGSFSTLEIQRTEQGDSAMYLCASSPSGQEQLGKNIQYFGAGTRLSVL.

The V call is TRBV3-1 (or the pseudogene TRBV3-2), the J call TRBJ1-6; D not certain. There are 12 residues in the CDR3. CDR1 is LGHDT, CDR2 YNNKEL, per germline (reference sequence). Trimming removed 0 bases from V and 13 bases from J, with 7 bases in between. Written as DNA, the CDR3 is TGTGCCAGCAGCCAAGATTCGGCCCCCCTCCACTTT. This sequence encodes CASSQDSAPLHF.

This chain connects TRBV20-1 to TRBJ2-1, with unresolved D. With 0 bases removed from V and 6 bases from J, the gap between germline ends came to 3 bases. Germline V gene lookup returns CDR1 DFQATT and CDR2 SNEGSKA (reference sequence). The CDR3 length is 11 residues. CDR3 protein: CSARELNEQFF. The DNA of the CDR3 is TGCAGTGCTAGAGAGCTCAATGAGCAGTTCTTC.

The chain combines TRBV4-3 with TRBJ2-7, with a tentative D call TRBD2 (5 bases). Trimming cost V 4 bases and J 6 bases, with 16 bases left between them. This CDR3 region has 14 residues. In germline, CDR1 is LGHNA, CDR2 YSLEER. As DNA, the CDR3 is TGCGCCAGCAGCCTACAAGTTTTAGGAGGCGAGCAGTACTTC. This codes for CASSLQVLGGEQYF.

The chain combines TRBV7-2 with TRBJ2-7; 8 bases map to TRBD1. V shed 5 bases, J shed 2 bases, and the junction held 8 bases outside the gene matches. Germline V gene lookup returns CDR1 SGHTA and CDR2 FQGNSA. The CDR3 has 15 amino acids. The CDR3 sequence is CASSPGGGIPYEQYF. Written as DNA, the CDR3 is TGTGCCAGCAGCCCAGGGGGCGGGATTCCCTACGAGCAGTACTTC.

This clone appeared once. The rearrangement uses TRBV7-2 and TRBJ1-2; tentatively, D is TRBD1 (5 bases). In germline, CDR1 is SGHTA, CDR2 FQGNSA. This CDR3 spans 13 amino acids. V lost 4 bases and J 5 bases, leaving 11 bases between the germline ends. The CDR3 spells CASSSGDSYGYTF. CDR3 DNA sequence: TGTGCCAGCAGCTCCGGAGACAGTTATGGCTACACCTTC.

The chain has TRBV5-6 and TRBJ1-5; 8 positions match TRBD1. Germline CDR1 is SGHDT and CDR2 is YYEEEE. The V gene end was trimmed by 4 bases and the J gene end by 4 bases; junction bases not matched to a gene: 7. The length of the CDR3 is 15 residues. The CDR3 protein is CASSPWDRQNQPQHF. As DNA, the CDR3 is TGTGCCAGCAGCCCATGGGACAGGCAAAATCAGCCCCAGCATTTT.

This chain uses TRBV6-1 with TRBJ1-2; 9 nucleotides agree with TRBD1. The junction had 5 bases not matched to a gene; V was cut back by 3 bases and J by 3 bases. Germline V gives CDR1 MNHNS, CDR2 SASEGT. CDR3 size: 15 residues. The CDR3 is CASSEEGTGYYGYTF. The CDR3 DNA is TGTGCCAGCAGTGAGGAGGGGACAGGGTACTATGGCTACACCTTC.

The chain joins TRBV27 to TRBJ1-1; D perhaps matches TRBD1 (6 bases). This CDR3 is built from 14 residues. Germline values: CDR1 MNHEY, CDR2 SMNVEV (reference sequence). The V end was cut by 0 bases, the J end by 6 bases, with 11 bases between. The CDR3: CASSLSKAGAEAFF. The CDR3 bases are TGTGCCAGCAGTTTATCGAAGGCAGGGGCTGAAGCTTTCTTT.